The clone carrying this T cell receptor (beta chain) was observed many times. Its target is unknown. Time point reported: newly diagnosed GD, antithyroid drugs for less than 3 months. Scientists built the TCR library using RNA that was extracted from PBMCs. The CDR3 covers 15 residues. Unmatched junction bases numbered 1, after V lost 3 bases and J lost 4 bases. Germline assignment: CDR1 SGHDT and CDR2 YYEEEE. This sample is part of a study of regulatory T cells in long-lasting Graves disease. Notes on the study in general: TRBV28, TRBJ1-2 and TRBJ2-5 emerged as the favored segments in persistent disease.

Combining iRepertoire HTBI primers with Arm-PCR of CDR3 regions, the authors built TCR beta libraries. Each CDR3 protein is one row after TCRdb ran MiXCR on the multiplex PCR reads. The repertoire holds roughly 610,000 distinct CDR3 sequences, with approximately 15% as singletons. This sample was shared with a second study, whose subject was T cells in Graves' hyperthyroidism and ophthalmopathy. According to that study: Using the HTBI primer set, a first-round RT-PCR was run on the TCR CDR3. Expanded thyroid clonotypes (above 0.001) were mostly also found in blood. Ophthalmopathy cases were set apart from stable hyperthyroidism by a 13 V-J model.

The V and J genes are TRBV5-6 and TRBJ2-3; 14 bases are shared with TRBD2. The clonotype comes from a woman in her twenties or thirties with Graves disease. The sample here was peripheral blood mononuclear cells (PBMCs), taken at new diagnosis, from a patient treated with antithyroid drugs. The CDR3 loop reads CASSWGLAGADTQYF. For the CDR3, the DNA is TGTGCCAGCAGCTGGGGACTAGCGGGAGCAGATACGCAGTATTTT.